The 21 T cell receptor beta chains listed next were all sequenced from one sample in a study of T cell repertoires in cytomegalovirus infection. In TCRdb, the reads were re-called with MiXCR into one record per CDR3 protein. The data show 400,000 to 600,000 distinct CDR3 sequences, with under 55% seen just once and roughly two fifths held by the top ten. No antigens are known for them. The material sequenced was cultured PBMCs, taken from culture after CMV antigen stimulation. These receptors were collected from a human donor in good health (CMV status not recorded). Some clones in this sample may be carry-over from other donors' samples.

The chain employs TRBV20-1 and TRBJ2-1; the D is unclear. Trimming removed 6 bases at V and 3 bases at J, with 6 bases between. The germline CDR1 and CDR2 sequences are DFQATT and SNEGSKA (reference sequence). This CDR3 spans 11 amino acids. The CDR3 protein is CSAEGYNEQFF. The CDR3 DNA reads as TGCAGTGCCGAAGGCTACAATGAGCAGTTCTTC.

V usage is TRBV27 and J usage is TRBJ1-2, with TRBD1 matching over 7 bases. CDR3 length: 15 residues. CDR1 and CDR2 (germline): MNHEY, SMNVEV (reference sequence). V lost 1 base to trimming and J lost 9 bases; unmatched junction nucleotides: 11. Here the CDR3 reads CASSLYQGQSWRYTF. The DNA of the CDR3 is TGTGCCAGCAGTTTATATCAGGGACAGTCCTGGCGCTACACCTTC.

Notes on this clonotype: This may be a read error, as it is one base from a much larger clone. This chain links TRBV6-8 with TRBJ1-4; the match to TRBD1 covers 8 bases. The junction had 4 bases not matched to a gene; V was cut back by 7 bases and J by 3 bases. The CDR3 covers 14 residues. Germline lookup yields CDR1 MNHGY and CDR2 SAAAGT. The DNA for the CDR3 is TGTGCCAGCACCCCGACAGGGGCTAATGAAAAACTGTTTTTT. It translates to CASTPTGANEKLFF.

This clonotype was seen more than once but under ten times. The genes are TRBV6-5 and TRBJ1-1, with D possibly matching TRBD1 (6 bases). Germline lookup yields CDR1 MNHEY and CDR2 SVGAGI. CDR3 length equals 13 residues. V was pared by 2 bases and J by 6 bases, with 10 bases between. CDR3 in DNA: TGTGCCAGCAGTTACCGGGGGCGCGCTGAAGCTTTCTTT. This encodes CASSYRGRAEAFF.

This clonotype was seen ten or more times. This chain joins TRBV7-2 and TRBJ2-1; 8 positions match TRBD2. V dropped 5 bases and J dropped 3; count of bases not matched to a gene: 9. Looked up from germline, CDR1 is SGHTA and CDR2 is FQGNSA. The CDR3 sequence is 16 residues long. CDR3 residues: CASSNQASGGYNEQFF. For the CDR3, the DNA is TGTGCCAGCAGCAACCAGGCCAGCGGGGGCTACAATGAGCAGTTCTTC.

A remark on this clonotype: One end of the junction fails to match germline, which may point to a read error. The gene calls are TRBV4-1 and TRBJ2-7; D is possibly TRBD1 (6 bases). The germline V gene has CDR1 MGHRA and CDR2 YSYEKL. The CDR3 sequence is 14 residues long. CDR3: CASSQRDKTYEQYF. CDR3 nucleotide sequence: TGTGCCAGCAGCCAGAGGGACAAAACCTACGAGCAGTACTTC.

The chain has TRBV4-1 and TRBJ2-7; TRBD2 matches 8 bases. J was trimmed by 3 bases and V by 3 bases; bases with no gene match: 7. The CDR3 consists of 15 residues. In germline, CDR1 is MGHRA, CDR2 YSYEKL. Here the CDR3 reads CASSQLAGRNYEQYF. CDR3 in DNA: TGCGCCAGCAGCCAGTTAGCGGGAAGGAACTACGAGCAGTACTTC.

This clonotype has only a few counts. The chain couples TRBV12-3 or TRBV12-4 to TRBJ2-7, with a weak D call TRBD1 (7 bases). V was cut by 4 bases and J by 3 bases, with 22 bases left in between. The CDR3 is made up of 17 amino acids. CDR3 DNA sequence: TGTGCCAGCAGTTCGGGAGCAGGGGGGTCCTCGGTCTACGAGCAGTACTTC. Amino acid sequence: CASSSGAGGSSVYEQYF.

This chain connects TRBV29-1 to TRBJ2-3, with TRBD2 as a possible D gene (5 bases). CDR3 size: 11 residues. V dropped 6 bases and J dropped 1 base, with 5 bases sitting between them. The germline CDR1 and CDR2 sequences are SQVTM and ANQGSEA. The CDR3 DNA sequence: TGCAGCGTAGCGGGCACAGATACGCAGTATTTT. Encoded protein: CSVAGTDTQYF.

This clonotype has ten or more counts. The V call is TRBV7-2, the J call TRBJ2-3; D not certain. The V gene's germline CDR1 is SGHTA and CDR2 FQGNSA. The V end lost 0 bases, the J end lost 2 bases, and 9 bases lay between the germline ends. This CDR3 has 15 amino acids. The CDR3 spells CASSLAPWVTDTQYF. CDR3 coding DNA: TGTGCCAGCAGCTTAGCTCCCTGGGTCACAGATACGCAGTATTTT.

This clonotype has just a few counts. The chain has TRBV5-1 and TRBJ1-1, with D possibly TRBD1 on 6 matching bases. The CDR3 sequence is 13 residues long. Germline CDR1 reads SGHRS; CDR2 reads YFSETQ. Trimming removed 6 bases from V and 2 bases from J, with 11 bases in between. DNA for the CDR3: TGCGCCAGCACTCAGGGGACAAACACTGAAGCTTTCTTT. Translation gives CASTQGTNTEAFF.

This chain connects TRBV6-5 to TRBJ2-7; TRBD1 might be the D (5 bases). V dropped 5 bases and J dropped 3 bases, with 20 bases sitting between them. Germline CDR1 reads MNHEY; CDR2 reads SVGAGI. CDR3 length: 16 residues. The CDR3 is CASSRLPWGYDYEQYF. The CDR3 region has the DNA TGTGCCAGCAGTCGCCTTCCCTGGGGCTATGACTACGAGCAGTACTTC.

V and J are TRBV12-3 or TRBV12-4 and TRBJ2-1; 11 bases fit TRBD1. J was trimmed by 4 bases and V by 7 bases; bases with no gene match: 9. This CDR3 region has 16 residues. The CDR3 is CASTHGGQGAYNEQFF. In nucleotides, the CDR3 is TGTGCCAGCACTCACGGTGGACAGGGGGCATACAATGAGCAGTTCTTC.

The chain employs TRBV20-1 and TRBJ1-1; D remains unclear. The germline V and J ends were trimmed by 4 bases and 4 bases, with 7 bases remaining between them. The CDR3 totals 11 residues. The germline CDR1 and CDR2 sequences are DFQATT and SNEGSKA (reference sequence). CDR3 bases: TGCAGTGCTACGGACGGCACTGAAGCTTTCTTT. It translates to CSATDGTEAFF.

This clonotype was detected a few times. The CDR3 sequence is CASSYSYSGGTASTDTQYF. The CDR3 nucleotides are TGTGCCAGCAGCTATTCCTATAGCGGGGGGACAGCCAGCACAGATACGCAGTATTTT. The chain employs TRBV7-9 and TRBJ2-3, with 10 bases lining up with TRBD2. CDR1 and CDR2 from the germline V gene are SEHNR and FQNEAQ (reference sequence). Trimming removed 4 bases from V and 0 bases from J; junction bases left unmatched: 13. The CDR3 has 19 amino acids. The full variable domain, with the rest looked up from reference TRBV7-9 and TRBJ2-3, is DTGVSQNPRHKITKRGQNVTFRCDPISEHNRLYWYRQTLGQGPEFLTYFQNEAQLEKSRLLSDRFSAERPKGSFSTLEIQRTEQGDSAMYLCASSYSYSGGTASTDTQYFGPGTRLTVL.

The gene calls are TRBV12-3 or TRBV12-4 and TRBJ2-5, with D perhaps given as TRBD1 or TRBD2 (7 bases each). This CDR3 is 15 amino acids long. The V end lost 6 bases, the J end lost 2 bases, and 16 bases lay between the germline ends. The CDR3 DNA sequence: TGTGCCAGCAGCCCTGGGAGGGGGCTACAAGAGACCCAGTACTTC. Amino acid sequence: CASSPGRGLQETQYF.

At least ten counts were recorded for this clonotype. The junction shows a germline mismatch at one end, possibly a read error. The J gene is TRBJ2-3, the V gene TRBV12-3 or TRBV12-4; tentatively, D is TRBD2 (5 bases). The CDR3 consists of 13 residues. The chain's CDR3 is CASSLGGRDTQYF. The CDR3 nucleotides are TGTGCCAGCAGCTTAGGTGGGAGAGATACGCAGTATTTT.

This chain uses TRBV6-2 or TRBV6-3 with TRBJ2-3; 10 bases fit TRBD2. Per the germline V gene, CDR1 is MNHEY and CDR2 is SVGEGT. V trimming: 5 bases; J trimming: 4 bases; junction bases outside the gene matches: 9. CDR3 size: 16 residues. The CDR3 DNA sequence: TGTGCCAGCAGTGAAAGTAAGCGGGGGGGGTCAGATACGCAGTATTTT. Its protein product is CASSESKRGGSDTQYF.

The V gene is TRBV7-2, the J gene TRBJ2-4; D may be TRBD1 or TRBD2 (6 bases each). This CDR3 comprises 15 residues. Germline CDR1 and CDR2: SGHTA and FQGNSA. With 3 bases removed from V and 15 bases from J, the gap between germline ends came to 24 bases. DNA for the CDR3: TGTGCCAGCAGCTTGACCGGGGGCCTAGCGAGCCTTTGGTACTTC. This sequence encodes CASSLTGGLASLWYF.

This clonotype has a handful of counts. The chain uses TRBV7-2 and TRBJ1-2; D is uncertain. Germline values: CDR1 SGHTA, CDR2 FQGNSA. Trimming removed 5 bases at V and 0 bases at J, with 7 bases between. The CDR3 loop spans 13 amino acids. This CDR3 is CASSPHANYGYTF. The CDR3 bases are TGTGCCAGCAGCCCCCATGCTAACTATGGCTACACCTTC.

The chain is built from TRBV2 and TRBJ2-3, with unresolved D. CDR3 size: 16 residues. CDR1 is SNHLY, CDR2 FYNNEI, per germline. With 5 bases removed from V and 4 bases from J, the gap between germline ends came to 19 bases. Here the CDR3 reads CASSNSGWFRSDTQYF. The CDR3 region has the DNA TGTGCCAGCAGTAATAGTGGATGGTTTCGCTCAGATACGCAGTATTTT. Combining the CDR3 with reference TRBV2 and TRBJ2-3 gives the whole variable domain EPEVTQTPSHQVTQMGQEVILRCVPISNHLYFYWYRQILGQKVEFLVSFYNNEISEKSEIFDDQFSVERPDGSNFTLKIRSTKLEDSAMYFCASSNSGWFRSDTQYFGPGTRLTVL.